This passage covers 25 T cell receptor beta chains from one sample sequenced in a study of T cell clonality in common variable immunodeficiency. Study-wide findings and caveats: In common variable immunodeficiency, TCR beta chains reportedly carried fewer deletions and N-nucleotide insertions.

This table comes from immunoSEQ multiplex PCR, and its TCRdb copy is limited to in-frame clones, with some not included. Altogether some 34,000 clones were found in the sample, and no singletons occur. The antigens these receptors bind are not known. Sequencing input: peripheral blood mononuclear cells. The receptors here all came from a human donor with common variable immunodeficiency.

The table lists this clone with a few counts. With the read ending 3 residues before the CDR3 end, the germline J gene is used to fill in that end. The chain recombines TRBV19 with TRBJ2-3, with 11 nucleotides matching TRBD2. V was pared by 7 bases and J by 0 bases, with 15 bases of the junction left unmatched. CDR3 size: 19 residues. Germline CDR1 reads LNHDA; CDR2 reads SQIVND (reference sequence). The CDR3 is CASNRLAGGGAPSTDTQYF. The CDR3 DNA, read in part, is TGTGCCAGTAATCGTCTAGCGGGAGGTGGTGCTCCTAGCACAGATACG.

This clone was recorded at least ten times. The CDR3 end falls 3 residues outside the read, so it is completed with the germline J gene. The rearrangement links TRBV20-1 to TRBJ1-1; TRBD1 aligns across 9 bases. The ends lost 3 bases at V and 6 bases at J; junction bases unmatched: 5. The CDR3 loop spans 13 amino acids. The germline CDR1 and CDR2 sequences are DFQATT and SNEGSKA (reference sequence). The covered CDR3 bases are TGCAGTGCTAGGGCACAGGGGGCCTCTGAA. It codes for CSARAQGASE. The complete CDR3 protein is CSARAQGASEAFF.

There are many counts of this clone. The read comes to an end 3 residues before the CDR3 does, leaving the germline J gene to fill in the end. V usage is TRBV12-3 or TRBV12-4 and J usage is TRBJ1-5; TRBD1 aligns across 10 bases. V shed 4 bases and J 6 bases; nucleotides not matched to a gene: 3. The CDR3 covers 14 residues. CDR3 sequence reads: CASSWTGGSQPQHF. Partial CDR3 DNA: TGTGCCAGCAGTTGGACAGGGGGAAGTCAGCCC.

In this sample, this clone turned up a few times. From the germline J gene comes the end of the CDR3, since the read stops 3 residues before it. The same CDR3 is also encoded by other DNA sequences in this sample. V usage is TRBV7-2 and J usage is TRBJ2-1, with 12 bases matching TRBD2. Germline CDR1 and CDR2: SGHTA and FQGNSA. CDR3 size: 14 residues. The V and J ends lost 5 bases and 9 bases, in that order; junction bases with no gene match: 5. CDR3 bases read: TGTGCCAGCAGCCTGACTAGCGGGAGTAGTGAG. Its translation: CASSLTSGSSE. The whole CDR3 sequence reads CASSLTSGSSEQFF.

Many counts were recorded for this clone. CDR3 protein: CSVEFWGPYNEQFF. The part of the CDR3 DNA that was read is TGCAGCGTTGAGTTCTGGGGGCCCTACAATGAG. This chain joins TRBV29-1 and TRBJ2-1, with a possible D match to TRBD1 (6 bases). The missing CDR3 end, 3 residues past where the read stops, is filled in from the germline J gene. CDR3 length equals 14 residues. Per the germline V gene, CDR1 is SQVTM and CDR2 is ANQGSEA. V shed 3 bases and J shed 2 bases, with 11 bases lying between them.

This clone has just a few counts. Coverage ceases 3 residues before the CDR3 finishes, and the germline J gene fills in the end. This chain connects TRBV7-6 to TRBJ2-3; D gene ambiguous. CDR1 is SGHVS and CDR2 is FNYEAQ in the germline V gene. Trimming pared 1 base from V and 8 bases from J, leaving 4 bases between. The CDR3 has 11 amino acids. The CDR3 DNA, read in part, is TGTGCCAGCAGCTTAGAGGGTACG. Translating it yields CASSLEGT. The whole CDR3 region reads CASSLEGTQYF. Together with reference TRBV7-6 and TRBJ2-3, the CDR3 gives the full variable domain: GAGVSQSPRYKVTKRGQDVALRCDPISGHVSLYWYRQALGQGPEFLTYFNYEAQQDKSGLPNDRFSAERPEGSISTLTIQRTEQRDSAMYRCASSLEGTQYFGPGTRLTVL.

Concerning this clone itself: The DNA ends 3 residues before the CDR3 does, and the rest of the CDR3 is filled in from the germline J gene. This rearrangement joins TRBV5-1 to TRBJ2-1, with 8 bases matching TRBD2. In germline, CDR1 is SGHRS, CDR2 YFSETQ. The V gene end was trimmed by 7 bases and the J gene end by 3 bases; junction bases not matched to a gene: 3. The CDR3 loop spans 13 amino acids. Incomplete CDR3 DNA: TGCGCCAGCTATAGCGGGGTCTACAATGAG. Translation: CASYSGVYNE. The CDR3, in full, reads CASYSGVYNEQFF.

About this clone itself: The CDR3 end is not reached by the read, which stops 3 residues before it; the germline J gene fills it in. The chain joins TRBV7-9 to TRBJ1-5; 8 bases match TRBD1. This CDR3 is built from 13 residues. Germline V gene data show CDR1 as SEHNR and CDR2 as FQNEAQ (reference sequence). V lost 6 bases, J lost 7 bases, and 5 bases stayed unmatched. The covered CDR3 bases are TGTGCCAGCAGTCCAGGGGGCGGACAGCCC. Translation gives CASSPGGGQP. The whole CDR3 reads CASSPGGGQPQHF.

Of note for this clone: Coverage ceases 3 residues before the CDR3 finishes, and the germline J gene fills in the end. The chain combines TRBV20-1 with TRBJ2-7, with 8 bases aligning to TRBD1. The CDR3 loop spans 15 amino acids. Germline loops: CDR1 DFQATT, CDR2 SNEGSKA (reference sequence). V lost 1 base to trimming and J lost 0 bases; unmatched junction nucleotides: 5. The DNA read from the CDR3 is TGCAGTGCTAGAGTAGCCGGGACAGGCTCCTACGAG. Protein: CSARVAGTGSYE. The full CDR3 protein reads CSARVAGTGSYEQYF.

This clone was seen repeatedly, ten times or more. The read ends 3 residues early relative to the CDR3; the germline J gene fills the gap. The chain carries TRBV19 and TRBJ2-5, with TRBD1 matching over 7 bases. Germline V gene data show CDR1 as LNHDA and CDR2 as SQIVND (reference sequence). The V and J ends lost 6 bases and 0 bases, in that order; junction bases with no gene match: 7. This CDR3 has 15 residues. CDR3: CASRTQQGYQETQYF. The sequenced part of the CDR3 DNA is TGTGCCAGTAGGACCCAACAGGGGTACCAAGAGACC.

This clone has a count of ten or more. The DNA ends 3 residues before the CDR3 does, and the rest of the CDR3 is filled in from the germline J gene. The J gene is TRBJ1-1, the V gene TRBV20-1; D may be TRBD1 (5 bases). This CDR3 has 14 amino acids. Germline CDR1 is DFQATT and CDR2 is SNEGSKA (reference sequence). Trimming shortened V by 1 base and J by 1 base, and 10 bases separated the two germline ends. Incomplete CDR3 DNA: TGCAGTGCTAGAGCATATCAGGGGAACACTGAA. Protein: CSARAYQGNTE. In full, the CDR3 reads CSARAYQGNTEAFF.

Concerning this clone: The read ends 3 residues before the CDR3 terminus; that terminus is restored from the germline J gene. This chain links TRBV7-8 with TRBJ1-4, with 7 nucleotides matching TRBD1. Trimming removed 5 bases from V and 4 bases from J; junction bases left unmatched: 7. The CDR3 consists of 15 residues. The V gene's germline CDR1 is SGHVS and CDR2 FQNEAQ. CDR3: CASSASGQSNEKLFF. CDR3 bases read: TGTGCCAGCAGCGCCTCGGGACAGAGTAATGAAAAA.

This clone was seen more than once but under ten times. The read finishes 3 residues shy of the CDR3 end, and the germline J gene is used to complete it. The rearrangement uses TRBV20-1 and TRBJ2-5; D is ambiguous. V lost 3 bases to trimming and J lost 2 bases, with 10 bases between them. The CDR3 totals 13 residues. CDR1 and CDR2 from the germline V gene are DFQATT and SNEGSKA (reference sequence). The covered CDR3 bases are TGCAGTGCTAGTTCCAGAAAACAAGAGACC. Protein product: CSASSRKQET. In full, the CDR3 reads CSASSRKQETQYF.

This clone was picked up a small number of times. The sequence runs out 3 residues before the end of the CDR3; the remainder is reconstructed from the germline J gene. This rearrangement joins TRBV19 to TRBJ1-2, with D tentatively TRBD1 (5 bases). CDR3 length equals 14 residues. Germline V CDR1 and CDR2: LNHDA, SQIVND (reference sequence). V lost 6 bases and J 5 bases, leaving 16 bases between the germline ends. The CDR3 DNA, read in part, is TGTGCCAGTAGCCCGGTAGGGGCCCTATATGGC. Its translation: CASSPVGALYG. The entire CDR3 reads CASSPVGALYGYTF.

This clone was seen more than once but under ten times. The DNA ends 3 residues before the CDR3 does, and the rest of the CDR3 is filled in from the germline J gene. This chain joins TRBV6-4 and TRBJ2-1, with a weak D call TRBD2 (5 bases). The V end was cut by 3 bases, the J end by 2 bases, with 11 bases between. The CDR3 has 15 amino acids. Per germline, CDR1 MRHNA and CDR2 SNTAGT. Partial CDR3 DNA: TGTGCCAGCAGTGAGTTGGCGGGCACCTACAATGAG. This gives the protein CASSELAGTYNE. In full, the CDR3 is CASSELAGTYNEQFF.

There are many counts of this clone. The CDR3 goes on 3 residues after the read ends, and that part is filled in from the germline J gene. This sequence joins TRBV19 and TRBJ2-7, with D unresolved. The CDR3 extends over 15 amino acids. The germline CDR1 and CDR2 sequences are LNHDA and SQIVND (reference sequence). The ends were cut back, 6 bases at V and 0 bases at J, with 15 bases in the middle. The CDR3 loop is CASRLENEFSYEQYF. The sequenced part of the CDR3 DNA is TGTGCCAGTAGGCTAGAGAATGAGTTCTCCTACGAG.

This clone was detected many times. The read is 3 residues too short to cover the CDR3 end, so that end is filled in from the germline J gene. The gene calls are TRBV10-3 and TRBJ2-3; maybe TRBD2 (6 bases). The germline V and J ends were trimmed by 6 bases and 0 bases, with 10 bases remaining between them. Per germline, CDR1 ENHRY and CDR2 SYGVKD. The CDR3 consists of 14 residues. The CDR3 loop is CAIRTGTSTDTQYF. CDR3 bases read: TGTGCCATCAGGACCGGGACTAGCACAGATACG.

This clone was detected many times. Read data end 3 residues before the CDR3 end; the end is taken from the germline J gene. The V gene is TRBV11-2, the J gene TRBJ2-3, with D possibly TRBD2 on 5 matching bases. V lost 2 bases, J lost 6 bases, and 9 bases lay in between. This CDR3 has 13 amino acids. Germline V gene lookup returns CDR1 SGHAT and CDR2 FQNNGV. The sequenced CDR3 bases are TGTGCCAGCAGCTTAAGCGGTTATGATACG. Protein product: CASSLSGYDT. The CDR3 as a whole reads CASSLSGYDTQYF.

This clone was recorded a few times. Sequencing ends 3 residues short of the CDR3 end; the germline J gene provides the rest. This chain links TRBV30 with TRBJ2-7; a weak D match, TRBD1 (7 bases). CDR1 is GTSNPN and CDR2 is SVGIG in the germline V gene (reference sequence). The CDR3 covers 12 residues. The V and J ends lost 3 bases and 5 bases respectively, with 11 bases between them. The CDR3 DNA, read in part, is TGTGCCTGGAGCCAGGGGGAGGACGAG. Its translation is CAWSQGEDE. The entire CDR3 protein reads CAWSQGEDEQYF.

The table lists this clone with a few counts. The missing CDR3 end, 3 residues past where the read stops, is filled in from the germline J gene. The chain joins TRBV7-8 to TRBJ2-1; 9 bases align to TRBD2. The CDR3 consists of 17 residues. V trimming: 4 bases; J trimming: 2 bases; junction bases outside the gene matches: 9. CDR1 is SGHVS and CDR2 is FQNEAQ in the germline V gene. The covered CDR3 bases are TGTGCCAGCAGCTCGGCGGGAGGCGGGAGGGCCTACAATGAG. Translation: CASSSAGGGRAYNE. The whole CDR3 protein is CASSSAGGGRAYNEQFF.

As for this clone: With the read ending 3 residues before the CDR3 end, the germline J gene is used to fill in that end. The chain recombines TRBV7-2 with TRBJ2-1; TRBD1 matches 8 bases. The CDR3 runs to 15 residues. Germline V gene sequence: CDR1 SGHTA, CDR2 FQGNSA. Trimming at V came to 7 bases and at J to 0 bases, leaving 5 bases not matched to a gene. CDR3 in amino acids: CASTRTGSSYNEQFF. CDR3 DNA, as far as it was read: TGTGCCAGCACCCGGACAGGGAGCTCCTACAATGAG.

This clone was recorded at least ten times. Partial CDR3 DNA: TGTGCCAGCAGCTTGTTGGGACACACAAATTCACCC. Residues: CASSLLGHTNSP. The entire CDR3 protein reads CASSLLGHTNSPLHF. The rearrangement joins TRBV5-6 to TRBJ1-6; D might be TRBD1 (6 bases). The CDR3 extends 3 residues past the end of the read, so its final part is completed from the germline J gene. The length of the CDR3 is 15 residues. V was cut by 1 base and J by 7 bases, with 12 bases left in between. Germline CDR1 and CDR2: SGHDT and YYEEEE.

This clone showed up many times. The CDR3 goes on 3 residues after the read ends, and that part is filled in from the germline J gene. V usage is TRBV5-6 and J usage is TRBJ2-5; maybe TRBD2 (6 bases). Germline CDR1 is SGHDT and CDR2 is YYEEEE. Trimming took 0 bases from V and 7 from J, leaving 13 bases between them. The CDR3 is 14 amino acids. CDR3 in amino acids: CASSLAQVRGTQYF. CDR3 bases read: TGTGCCAGCAGCTTGGCTCAGGTGCGGGGGACC.

This clone was seen many times. The sequence runs out 3 residues before the end of the CDR3; the remainder is reconstructed from the germline J gene. This chain uses TRBV7-3 with TRBJ2-3, with D possibly TRBD2 on 5 matching bases. V was trimmed by 2 bases and J by 8 bases, leaving 5 bases between them. This CDR3 is 11 amino acids long. The germline CDR1 and CDR2 sequences are SGHTA and FQGTGA. CDR3 region: CASSLEGTQYF. The CDR3 bases that were read are TGTGCCAGCAGCTTAGAGGGTACG.

This clone was counted many times. The read is 3 residues too short to cover the CDR3 end, so that end is filled in from the germline J gene. The chain uses TRBV7-2 and TRBJ2-2; possibly TRBD1 for D (5 bases). The germline V gene encodes CDR1 SGHTA and CDR2 FQGNSA. The CDR3 length is 15 residues. Trimming removed 1 base from V and 1 base from J, with 7 bases in between. CDR3 region: CASSLGGLNTGELFF. The sequenced part of the CDR3 DNA is TGTGCCAGCAGCTTAGGGGGCCTGAACACCGGGGAG.